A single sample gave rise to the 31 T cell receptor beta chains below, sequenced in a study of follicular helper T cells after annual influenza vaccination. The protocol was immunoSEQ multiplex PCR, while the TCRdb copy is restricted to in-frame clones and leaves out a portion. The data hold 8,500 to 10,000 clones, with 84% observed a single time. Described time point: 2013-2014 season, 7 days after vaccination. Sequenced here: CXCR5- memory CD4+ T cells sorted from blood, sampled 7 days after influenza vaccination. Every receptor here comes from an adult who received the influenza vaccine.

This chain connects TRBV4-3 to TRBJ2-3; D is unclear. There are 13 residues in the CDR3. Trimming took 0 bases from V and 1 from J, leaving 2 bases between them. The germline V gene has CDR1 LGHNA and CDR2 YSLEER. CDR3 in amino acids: CASSQERTDTQYF. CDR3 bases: TGCGCCAGCAGCCAAGAACGCACAGATACGCAGTATTTT.

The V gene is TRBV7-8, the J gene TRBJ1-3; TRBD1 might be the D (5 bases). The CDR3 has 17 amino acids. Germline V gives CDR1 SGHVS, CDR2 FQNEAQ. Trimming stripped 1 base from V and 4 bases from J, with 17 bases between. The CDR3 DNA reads TGTGCCAGCAGCTTAGTGGGACTTTCGATCACGGGAAACACCATATATTTT. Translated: CASSLVGLSITGNTIYF.

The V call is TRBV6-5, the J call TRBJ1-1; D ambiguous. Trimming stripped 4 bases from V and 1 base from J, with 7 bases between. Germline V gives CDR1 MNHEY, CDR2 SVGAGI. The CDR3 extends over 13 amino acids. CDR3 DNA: TGTGCCAGCAGTTCACAGAAGAACACTGAAGCTTTCTTT. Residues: CASSSQKNTEAFF.

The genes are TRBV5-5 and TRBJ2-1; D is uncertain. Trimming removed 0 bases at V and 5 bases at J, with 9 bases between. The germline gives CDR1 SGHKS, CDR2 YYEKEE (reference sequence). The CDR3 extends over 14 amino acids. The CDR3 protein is CASSLGGQHNEQFF. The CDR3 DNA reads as TGTGCCAGCAGCTTGGGAGGTCAGCACAATGAGCAGTTCTTC.

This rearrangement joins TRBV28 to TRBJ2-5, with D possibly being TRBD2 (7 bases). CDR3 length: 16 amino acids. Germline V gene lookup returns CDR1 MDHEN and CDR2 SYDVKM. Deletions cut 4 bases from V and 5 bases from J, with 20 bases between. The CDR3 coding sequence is TGTGCCAGCAGTTCCCCCCCGGGGAGGGGGGAGGAGACCCAGTACTTC. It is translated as CASSSPPGRGEETQYF.

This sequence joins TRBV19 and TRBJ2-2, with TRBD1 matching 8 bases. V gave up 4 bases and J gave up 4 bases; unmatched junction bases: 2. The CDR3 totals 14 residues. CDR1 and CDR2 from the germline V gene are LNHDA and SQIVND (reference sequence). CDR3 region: CASSNRGTTGELFF. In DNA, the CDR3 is TGTGCCAGTAGTAACAGGGGGACCACCGGGGAGCTGTTTTTT. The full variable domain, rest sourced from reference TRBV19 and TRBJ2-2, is DGGITQSPKYLFRKEGQNVTLSCEQNLNHDAMYWYRQDPGQGLRLIYYSQIVNDFQKGDIAEGYSVSREKKESFPLTVTSAQKNPTAFYLCASSNRGTTGELFFGEGSRLTVL.

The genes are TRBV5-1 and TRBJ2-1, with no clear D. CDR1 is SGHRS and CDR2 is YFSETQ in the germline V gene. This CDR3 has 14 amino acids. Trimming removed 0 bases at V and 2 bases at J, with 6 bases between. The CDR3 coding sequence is TGCGCCAGCAGCTTGGCCGAGACCTACAATGAGCAGTTCTTC. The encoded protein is CASSLAETYNEQFF.

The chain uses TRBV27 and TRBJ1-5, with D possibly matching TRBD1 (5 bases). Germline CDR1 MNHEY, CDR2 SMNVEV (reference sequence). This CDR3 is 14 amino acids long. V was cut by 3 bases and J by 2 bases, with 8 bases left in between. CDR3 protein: CASSLGGGNQPQHF. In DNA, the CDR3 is TGTGCCAGCAGTTTGGGGGGTGGCAATCAGCCCCAGCATTTT.

This chain's CDR3 is CASSLMPGEKLFF. The CDR3 nucleotides read TGCGCCAGCAGCTTGATGCCAGGGGAAAAACTGTTTTTT. V and J are TRBV5-1 and TRBJ1-4; weak D call: TRBD1 (5 bases). Trimming shortened V by 1 base and J by 8 bases, and 9 bases separated the two germline ends. Germline V gives CDR1 SGHRS, CDR2 YFSETQ. The CDR3 is 13 residues long.

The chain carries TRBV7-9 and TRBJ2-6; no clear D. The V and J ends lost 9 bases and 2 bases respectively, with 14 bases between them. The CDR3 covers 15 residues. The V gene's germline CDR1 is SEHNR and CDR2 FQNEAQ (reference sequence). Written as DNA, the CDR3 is TGTGCCAGTCCGGTGGGTACTCCTGGGGCCAACGTCCTGACTTTC. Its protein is CASPVGTPGANVLTF. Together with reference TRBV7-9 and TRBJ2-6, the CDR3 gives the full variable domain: DTGVSQNPRHKITKRGQNVTFRCDPISEHNRLYWYRQTLGQGPEFLTYFQNEAQLEKSRLLSDRFSAERPKGSFSTLEIQRTEQGDSAMYLCASPVGTPGANVLTFGAGSRLTVL.

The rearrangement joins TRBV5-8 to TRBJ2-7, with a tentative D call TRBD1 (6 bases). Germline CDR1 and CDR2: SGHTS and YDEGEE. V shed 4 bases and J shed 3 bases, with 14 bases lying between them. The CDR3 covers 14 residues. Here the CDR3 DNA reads TGTGCCAGCAGCCGTCCGGGACAAAACTACGAGCAGTACTTC. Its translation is CASSRPGQNYEQYF.

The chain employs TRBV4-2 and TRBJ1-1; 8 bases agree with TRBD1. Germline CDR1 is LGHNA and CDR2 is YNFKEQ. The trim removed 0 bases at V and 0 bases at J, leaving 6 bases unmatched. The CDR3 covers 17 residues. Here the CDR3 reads CASSQEGRGPMNTEAFF. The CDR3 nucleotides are TGTGCCAGCAGCCAAGAGGGCAGGGGGCCCATGAACACTGAAGCTTTCTTT.

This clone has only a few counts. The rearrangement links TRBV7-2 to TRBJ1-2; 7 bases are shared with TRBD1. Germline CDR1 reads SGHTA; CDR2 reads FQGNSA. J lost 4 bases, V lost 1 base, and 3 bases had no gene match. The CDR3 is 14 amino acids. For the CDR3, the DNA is TGTGCCAGCAGCTTAGAACAGGGGATCTATGGCTACACCTTC. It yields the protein CASSLEQGIYGYTF. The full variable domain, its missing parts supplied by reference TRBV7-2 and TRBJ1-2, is GAGVSQSPSNKVTEKGKDVELRCDPISGHTALYWYRQSLGQGLEFLIYFQGNSAPDKSGLPSDRFSAERTGGSVSTLTIQRTQQEDSAVYLCASSLEQGIYGYTFGSGTRLTVV.

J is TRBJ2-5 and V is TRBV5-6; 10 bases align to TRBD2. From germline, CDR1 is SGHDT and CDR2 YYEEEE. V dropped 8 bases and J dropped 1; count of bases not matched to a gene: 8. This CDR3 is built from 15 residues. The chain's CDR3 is CASTHSGGPQETQYF. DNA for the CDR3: TGTGCCAGTACCCATAGCGGGGGGCCCCAAGAGACCCAGTACTTC.

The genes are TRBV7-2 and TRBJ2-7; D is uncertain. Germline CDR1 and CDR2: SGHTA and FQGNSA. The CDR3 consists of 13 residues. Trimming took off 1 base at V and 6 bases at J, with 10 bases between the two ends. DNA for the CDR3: TGTGCCAGCAGCTTAGTTCTCTCCCCCGAGCAGTACTTC. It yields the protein CASSLVLSPEQYF. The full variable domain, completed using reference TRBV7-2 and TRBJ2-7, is GAGVSQSPSNKVTEKGKDVELRCDPISGHTALYWYRQSLGQGLEFLIYFQGNSAPDKSGLPSDRFSAERTGGSVSTLTIQRTQQEDSAVYLCASSLVLSPEQYFGPGTRLTVT.

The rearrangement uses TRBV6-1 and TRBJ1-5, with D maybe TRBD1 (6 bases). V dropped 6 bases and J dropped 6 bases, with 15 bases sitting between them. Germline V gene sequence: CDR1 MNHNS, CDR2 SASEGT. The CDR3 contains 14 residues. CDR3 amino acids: CASSAQGWGQPQHF. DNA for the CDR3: TGTGCCAGCAGCGCCCAGGGGTGGGGTCAGCCCCAGCATTTT.

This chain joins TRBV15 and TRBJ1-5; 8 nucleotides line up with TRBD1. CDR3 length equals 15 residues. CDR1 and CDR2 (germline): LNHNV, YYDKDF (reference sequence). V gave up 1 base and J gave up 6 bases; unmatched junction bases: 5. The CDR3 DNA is TGTGCCACCAGCAGAGTGGACAGGGTTGGTCAGCCCCAGCATTTT. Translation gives CATSRVDRVGQPQHF.

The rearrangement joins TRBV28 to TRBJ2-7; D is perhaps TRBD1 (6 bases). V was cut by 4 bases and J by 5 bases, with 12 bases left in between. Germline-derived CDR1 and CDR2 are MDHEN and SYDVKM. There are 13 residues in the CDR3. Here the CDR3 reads CASSSRTVNEQYF. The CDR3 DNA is TGTGCCAGCAGTTCCCGGACAGTTAACGAGCAGTACTTC.

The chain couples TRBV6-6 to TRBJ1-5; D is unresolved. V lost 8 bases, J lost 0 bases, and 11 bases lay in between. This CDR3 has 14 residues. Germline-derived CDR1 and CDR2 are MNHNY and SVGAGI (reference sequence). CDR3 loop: CASAPGSSNQPQHF. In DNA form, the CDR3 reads TGTGCCAGCGCCCCGGGGTCTAGCAATCAGCCCCAGCATTTT.

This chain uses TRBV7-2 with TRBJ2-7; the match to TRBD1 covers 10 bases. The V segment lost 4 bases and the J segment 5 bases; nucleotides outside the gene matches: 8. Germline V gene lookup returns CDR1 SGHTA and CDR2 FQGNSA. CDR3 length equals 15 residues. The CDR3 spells CASSSRQGARNEQYF. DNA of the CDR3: TGTGCCAGCAGCTCCCGACAGGGGGCGCGTAACGAGCAGTACTTC.

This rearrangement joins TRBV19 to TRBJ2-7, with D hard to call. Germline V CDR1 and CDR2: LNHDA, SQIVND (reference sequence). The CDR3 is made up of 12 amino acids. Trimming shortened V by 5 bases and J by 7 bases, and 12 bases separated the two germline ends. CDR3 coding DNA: TGTGCCAGTAGTTCCGTTTTAGGAGAGCAGTACTTC. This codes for CASSSVLGEQYF.

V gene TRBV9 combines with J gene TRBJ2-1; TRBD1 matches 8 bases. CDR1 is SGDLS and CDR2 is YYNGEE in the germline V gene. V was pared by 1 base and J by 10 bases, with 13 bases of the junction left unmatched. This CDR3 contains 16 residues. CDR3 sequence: CASSVLGGQGAVEQFF. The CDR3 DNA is TGTGCCAGCAGCGTACTGGGAGGACAGGGCGCGGTGGAGCAGTTCTTC. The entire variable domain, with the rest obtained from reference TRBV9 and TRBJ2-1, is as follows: DSGVTQTPKHLITATGQRVTLRCSPRSGDLSVYWYQQSLDQGLQFLIQYYNGEERAKGNILERFSAQQFPDLHSELNLSSLELGDSALYFCASSVLGGQGAVEQFFGPGTRLTVL.

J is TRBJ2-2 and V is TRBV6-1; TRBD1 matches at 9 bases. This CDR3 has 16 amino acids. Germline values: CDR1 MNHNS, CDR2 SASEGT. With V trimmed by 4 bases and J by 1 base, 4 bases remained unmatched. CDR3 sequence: CASSVQGALNTGELFF. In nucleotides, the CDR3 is TGTGCCAGCAGTGTACAGGGGGCACTGAACACCGGGGAGCTGTTTTTT.

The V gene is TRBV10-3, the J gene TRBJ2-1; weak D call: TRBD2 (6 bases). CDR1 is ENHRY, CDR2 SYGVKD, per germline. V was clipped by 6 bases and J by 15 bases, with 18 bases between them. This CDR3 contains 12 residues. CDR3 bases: TGTGCCATCAGGGACCGGGACTCCCGGGCGTTCTTC. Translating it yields CAIRDRDSRAFF.

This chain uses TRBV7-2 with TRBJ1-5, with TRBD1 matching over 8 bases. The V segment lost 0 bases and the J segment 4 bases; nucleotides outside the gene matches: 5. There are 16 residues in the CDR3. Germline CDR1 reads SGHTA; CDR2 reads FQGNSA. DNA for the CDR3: TGTGCCAGCAGCTTAGCAGGACAGGGCGTTAATCAGCCCCAGCATTTT. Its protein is CASSLAGQGVNQPQHF.

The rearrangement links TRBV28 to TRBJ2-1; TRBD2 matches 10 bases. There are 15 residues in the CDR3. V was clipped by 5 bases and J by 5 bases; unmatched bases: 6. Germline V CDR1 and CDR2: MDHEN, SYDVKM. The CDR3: CASSRAGGPNNEQFF. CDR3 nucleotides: TGTGCCAGCAGTCGAGCGGGAGGGCCTAACAATGAGCAGTTCTTC.

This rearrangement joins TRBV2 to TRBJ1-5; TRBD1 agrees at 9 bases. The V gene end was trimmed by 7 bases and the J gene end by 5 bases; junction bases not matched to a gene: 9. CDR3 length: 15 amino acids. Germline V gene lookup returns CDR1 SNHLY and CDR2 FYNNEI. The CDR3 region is CASNVDRGFYQPQHF. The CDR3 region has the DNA TGTGCCAGCAACGTGGACAGGGGCTTTTATCAGCCCCAGCATTTT.

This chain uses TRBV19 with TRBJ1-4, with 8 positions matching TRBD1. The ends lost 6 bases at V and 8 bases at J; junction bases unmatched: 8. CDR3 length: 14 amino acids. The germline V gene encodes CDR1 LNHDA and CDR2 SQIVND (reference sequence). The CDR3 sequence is CASRMTGANEKLFF. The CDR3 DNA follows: TGTGCCAGTAGGATGACAGGGGCGAACGAAAAACTGTTTTTT. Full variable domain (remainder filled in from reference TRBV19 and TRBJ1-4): DGGITQSPKYLFRKEGQNVTLSCEQNLNHDAMYWYRQDPGQGLRLIYYSQIVNDFQKGDIAEGYSVSREKKESFPLTVTSAQKNPTAFYLCASRMTGANEKLFFGSGTQLSVL.

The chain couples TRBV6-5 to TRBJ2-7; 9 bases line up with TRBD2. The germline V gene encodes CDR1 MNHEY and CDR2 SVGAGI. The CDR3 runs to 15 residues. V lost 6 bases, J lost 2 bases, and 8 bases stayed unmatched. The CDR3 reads CASRLSGGPAYEQYF. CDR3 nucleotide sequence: TGTGCCAGCAGGCTGAGCGGGGGGCCCGCCTACGAGCAGTACTTC.

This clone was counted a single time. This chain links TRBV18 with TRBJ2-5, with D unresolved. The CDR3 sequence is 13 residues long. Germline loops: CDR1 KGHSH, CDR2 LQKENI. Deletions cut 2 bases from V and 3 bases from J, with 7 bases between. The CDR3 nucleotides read TGTGCCAGCTCACCAATCTTAAAAGAGACCCAGTACTTC. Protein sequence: CASSPILKETQYF.

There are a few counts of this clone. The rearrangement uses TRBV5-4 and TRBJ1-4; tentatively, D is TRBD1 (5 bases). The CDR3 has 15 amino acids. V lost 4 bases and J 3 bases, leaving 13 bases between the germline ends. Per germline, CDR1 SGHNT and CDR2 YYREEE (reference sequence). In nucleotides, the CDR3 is TGTGCCAGCAGCGCCACAGGTGGCCCTAATGAAAAACTGTTTTTT. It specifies CASSATGGPNEKLFF. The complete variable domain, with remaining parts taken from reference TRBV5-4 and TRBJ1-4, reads ETGVTQSPTHLIKTRGQQVTLRCSSQSGHNTVSWYQQALGQGPQFIFQYYREEENGRGNFPPRFSGLQFPNYSSELNVNALELDDSALYLCASSATGGPNEKLFFGSGTQLSVL.